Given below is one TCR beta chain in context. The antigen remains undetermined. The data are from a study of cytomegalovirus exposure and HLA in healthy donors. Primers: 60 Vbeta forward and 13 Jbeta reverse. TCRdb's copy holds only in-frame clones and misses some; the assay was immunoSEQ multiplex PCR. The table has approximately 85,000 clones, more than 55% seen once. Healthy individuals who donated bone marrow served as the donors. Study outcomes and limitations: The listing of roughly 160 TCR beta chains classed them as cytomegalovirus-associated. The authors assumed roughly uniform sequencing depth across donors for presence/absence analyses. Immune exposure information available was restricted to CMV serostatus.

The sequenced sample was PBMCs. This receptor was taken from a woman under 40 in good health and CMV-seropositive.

CDR3 coding DNA: TGCGCCAGCAGCCAAGACCTAAGCTCCTACAATGAGCAGTTCTTC. Translating it yields CASSQDLSSYNEQFF. V usage is TRBV4-1 and J usage is TRBJ2-1; D unclear. The CDR3 contains 15 residues. CDR1 is MGHRA and CDR2 is YSYEKL in the germline V gene. Trimming removed 0 bases at V and 0 bases at J, with 6 bases between.